Each of the 3 T cell receptor beta chains below was sequenced from the same sample in a study of blood T cell repertoires in COVID-19. TCRdb's copy holds only in-frame clones and misses some; the assay was immunoSEQ multiplex PCR. The data contain about 270,000 clones, more than 70% of them seen just once; the ten biggest clones take up roughly 2.5%. Source material: peripheral blood. All receptors derive from a woman between 50 and 59 years old with acute or convalescent COVID-19.

The chain is built from TRBV24-1 and TRBJ2-3, with TRBD1 as a possible D gene (5 bases). The CDR3 extends over 17 amino acids. Germline CDR1 is KGHDR and CDR2 is SFDVKD. V was shortened by 6 bases and J by 0 bases, with 18 bases between the two germline ends. The CDR3 loop reads CATSTTNWGESTDTQYF. The CDR3 nucleotides are TGTGCCACCAGTACGACAAATTGGGGCGAGAGCACAGATACGCAGTATTTT.

The chain recombines TRBV3-1 (or the pseudogene TRBV3-2) with TRBJ2-1; 9 nucleotides align to TRBD1. Unmatched junction bases numbered 9, after V lost 10 bases and J lost 5 bases. CDR3 size: 14 residues. Germline V CDR1 and CDR2: LGHDT, YNNKEL (reference sequence). The CDR3 here is CATGRDREDNEQFF. The CDR3 coding sequence is TGTGCCACCGGCCGGGACAGGGAGGACAATGAGCAGTTCTTC.

This clone has more than one count but fewer than ten. This sequence joins TRBV6-5 and TRBJ2-7; 7 bases agree with TRBD1. The CDR3 has 14 residues. Germline V gives CDR1 MNHEY, CDR2 SVGAGI. The junction had 10 bases not matched to a gene; V was cut back by 8 bases and J by 3 bases. CDR3 nucleotides: TGTGCCAGCGCGAAGACAGGGAACCTCTACGAGCAGTACTTC. Its protein product is CASAKTGNLYEQYF.